The rows below give T cell receptor beta chains drawn from one sample of a study of T cell responses to AZD1222 COVID-19 vaccine. Sequencing was performed with immunoSEQ multiplex PCR; in TCRdb, only in-frame clones are kept and a portion is missing. The sample has some 150,000 clones, around 90% seen once. The sample in question was peripheral blood, obtained 28 days after the second dose of the MenACWY control vaccine. The receptors stem from an adult who received the MenACWY meningococcal vaccine as a control. Each CDR3 is given with its conserved first and last residue. The order of the fields is V gene, J gene, D gene, clone size, CDR3 DNA, CDR3 protein. The D gene is left open where the match is weak. Only some rows state a clone size, as once, few, many or a class for expanded clones.

V gene: TRBV9; J gene: TRBJ2-5; D gene: .; clone size: .; CDR3 DNA: TGTGCCAGCAGCGTTATGGGACTGTCAGGGGAGACCCAGTACTTC; CDR3 protein: CASSVMGLSGETQYF
V gene: TRBV5-1; J gene: TRBJ1-4; D gene: .; clone size: .; CDR3 DNA: TGCGCCAGCAGCCCCGGAGGGGGTTTGAATGAAAAACTGTTTTTT; CDR3 protein: CASSPGGGLNEKLFF
V gene: TRBV6-5; J gene: TRBJ1-1; D gene: TRBD1; clone size: .; CDR3 DNA: TGTGCCAGCTATAGGACAGGGAACACTGAAGCTTTCTTT; CDR3 protein: CASYRTGNTEAFF
V gene: TRBV28; J gene: TRBJ1-1; D gene: .; clone size: .; CDR3 DNA: TGTGCCAGCAGTTCGGGACGTAGGGGGAACACTGAAGCTTTCTTT; CDR3 protein: CASSSGRRGNTEAFF
V gene: TRBV15; J gene: TRBJ2-1; D gene: .; clone size: once; CDR3 DNA: TGTGCCACCAGCAGAGGACTAAGTGGGAAGTTCTTC; CDR3 protein: CATSRGLSGKFF
V gene: TRBV19; J gene: TRBJ1-1; D gene: .; clone size: .; CDR3 DNA: TGTGCCAGTAGCCTACACACAGGGATGAACACTGAAGCTTTCTTT; CDR3 protein: CASSLHTGMNTEAFF
V gene: TRBV28; J gene: TRBJ2-6; D gene: .; clone size: .; CDR3 DNA: TGTGCCAGCAGTCCGCAGGCTCCCTCTGGGGCCAACGTCCTGACTTTC; CDR3 protein: CASSPQAPSGANVLTF
V gene: TRBV24-1; J gene: TRBJ2-3; D gene: .; clone size: .; CDR3 DNA: TGTGCCACCAGTGATTCCGTTACGGATTCCCTAGATACGCAGTATTTT; CDR3 protein: CATSDSVTDSLDTQYF
V gene: TRBV5-1; J gene: TRBJ2-2; D gene: TRBD1; clone size: .; CDR3 DNA: TGCGCCAGCACCGAAACAGGGGCCGGGGAGCTGTTTTTT; CDR3 protein: CASTETGAGELFF
V gene: TRBV12-2; J gene: TRBJ2-1; D gene: .; clone size: .; CDR3 DNA: TGTGCAGGCTTAGACGTATCCGGCCACCTCTACAATGAGCAGTTCTTC; CDR3 protein: CAGLDVSGHLYNEQFF
V gene: TRBV18; J gene: TRBJ1-1; D gene: .; clone size: .; CDR3 DNA: TGTGCCAGCTCAGGAGGTTCGAACACTGAAGCTTTCTTT; CDR3 protein: CASSGGSNTEAFF
V gene: TRBV7-3; J gene: TRBJ1-1; D gene: .; clone size: few; CDR3 DNA: TGTGCCAGCAGCTTACGGCCTCGAATCGGGAACACTGAAGCTTTCTTT; CDR3 protein: CASSLRPRIGNTEAFF
V gene: TRBV7-9; J gene: TRBJ2-1; D gene: TRBD1; clone size: .; CDR3 DNA: TGTGCCAGCTACGTACGACAGGGGGCCGATGAGCAGTTCTTC; CDR3 protein: CASYVRQGADEQFF
V gene: TRBV5-4; J gene: TRBJ2-1; D gene: TRBD2; clone size: few; CDR3 DNA: TGTGCCAGCAGCTTGGCGGGGGGGGAGAATGAGCAGTTCTTC; CDR3 protein: CASSLAGGENEQFF
V gene: TRBV7-2; J gene: TRBJ1-5; D gene: .; clone size: .; CDR3 DNA: TGTGCCAGCAGCTTTGCAAACAATCAGCCCCAGCATTTT; CDR3 protein: CASSFANNQPQHF
V gene: TRBV5-1; J gene: TRBJ2-1; D gene: TRBD2; clone size: .; CDR3 DNA: TGCGCCAGCCAAGCTTGGATCAGCGGGAGCGATAATGAGCAGTTCTTC; CDR3 protein: CASQAWISGSDNEQFF
V gene: TRBV4-3; J gene: TRBJ1-4; D gene: TRBD1; clone size: .; CDR3 DNA: TGCGCCAGCAGCCAAAGGGACAGAGTAACTAATGAAAAACTGTTTTTT; CDR3 protein: CASSQRDRVTNEKLFF
V gene: TRBV6-2/TRBV6-3; J gene: TRBJ1-5; D gene: .; clone size: .; CDR3 DNA: TGTGCCAGCAGTAGCACGGGGATCGTTCAGCCCCAGCATTTT; CDR3 protein: CASSSTGIVQPQHF
V gene: TRBV12-3/TRBV12-4; J gene: TRBJ1-1; D gene: TRBD1; clone size: .; CDR3 DNA: TGTGCCTCCACAGGGGGCTCGGCTGAAGCTTTCTTT; CDR3 protein: CASTGGSAEAFF
V gene: TRBV11-3; J gene: TRBJ1-1; D gene: .; clone size: .; CDR3 DNA: TGTGCCAGCAGCAGCCGAGGGACGGGCGCTGAAGCTTTCTTT; CDR3 protein: CASSSRGTGAEAFF
V gene: TRBV27; J gene: TRBJ1-1; D gene: .; clone size: .; CDR3 DNA: TGTGCCAGCAGTTTTCAAGGGTGGGACACTGAAGCTTTCTTT; CDR3 protein: CASSFQGWDTEAFF
V gene: TRBV25-1; J gene: TRBJ2-7; D gene: .; clone size: .; CDR3 DNA: TGTGCCAGCAGTGAGGGGACATCCTACGAGCAGTACTTC; CDR3 protein: CASSEGTSYEQYF
V gene: TRBV6-5; J gene: TRBJ2-7; D gene: TRBD1; clone size: .; CDR3 DNA: TGTGCCAGCAGTTACCCGGCGGGACAGGGAAACGAGCAGTACTTC; CDR3 protein: CASSYPAGQGNEQYF
V gene: TRBV6-2/TRBV6-3; J gene: TRBJ1-2; D gene: .; clone size: .; CDR3 DNA: TGTGCCAGCAGTTACTCTCCTAGGGGCTATGGCTACACCTTC; CDR3 protein: CASSYSPRGYGYTF
V gene: TRBV9; J gene: TRBJ1-2; D gene: TRBD1; clone size: few; CDR3 DNA: TGTGCCAGCACCGCTGCCGGGACAGATTTTTATGGCTACACCTTC; CDR3 protein: CASTAAGTDFYGYTF
V gene: TRBV6-6; J gene: TRBJ1-2; D gene: .; clone size: .; CDR3 DNA: TGTGCCAGCAGAGAGGGGGGAGGCTACACCTTC; CDR3 protein: CASREGGGYTF
V gene: TRBV5-1; J gene: TRBJ1-1; D gene: .; clone size: .; CDR3 DNA: TGCGCCAGCAGCCCCAATGACGCGAACACTGAAGCTTTCTTT; CDR3 protein: CASSPNDANTEAFF
V gene: TRBV27; J gene: TRBJ1-2; D gene: TRBD1; clone size: .; CDR3 DNA: TGTGCCAGCAGTTTCCTCCCGGGACAGGGCATTGGCTACACCTTC; CDR3 protein: CASSFLPGQGIGYTF
V gene: TRBV24-1; J gene: TRBJ2-3; D gene: TRBD2; clone size: .; CDR3 DNA: TGTGCCACCAGTGCCCAGACTAGCAGTCCAGATACGCAGTATTTT; CDR3 protein: CATSAQTSSPDTQYF
V gene: TRBV3-1/TRBV3-2; J gene: TRBJ1-2; D gene: .; clone size: .; CDR3 DNA: TGTGCCAGCAGCCAAGCAGGGGCGCGCGGCTACACCTTC; CDR3 protein: CASSQAGARGYTF
V gene: TRBV19; J gene: TRBJ1-1; D gene: .; clone size: few; CDR3 DNA: TGTGCCAGTAGTCTCTACTTACGAGGAGCTATGAACACTGAAGCTTTCTTT; CDR3 protein: CASSLYLRGAMNTEAFF
V gene: TRBV18; J gene: TRBJ2-3; D gene: .; clone size: .; CDR3 DNA: TGTGCCAGCTCACCCAACATCCCTAGCACAGATACGCAGTATTTT; CDR3 protein: CASSPNIPSTDTQYF
V gene: TRBV2; J gene: TRBJ1-4; D gene: .; clone size: .; CDR3 DNA: TGTGCCAGCAGGAACAGGGTTGAAAAACTGTTTTTT; CDR3 protein: CASRNRVEKLFF
V gene: TRBV6-5; J gene: TRBJ2-5; D gene: .; clone size: few; CDR3 DNA: TGTGCCAGCAGTTCTTCACAAGAGACCCAGTACTTC; CDR3 protein: CASSSSQETQYF
V gene: TRBV4-3; J gene: TRBJ2-3; D gene: .; clone size: .; CDR3 DNA: TGCGCCAGCAGCCAGGAGCTCGGGAATGTTTTGACAGATACGCAGTATTTT; CDR3 protein: CASSQELGNVLTDTQYF
V gene: TRBV27; J gene: TRBJ2-2; D gene: .; clone size: .; CDR3 DNA: TGTGCCAGCAGTTCAACCGGGCAAACGGCAGGTCTCGGGGAGCTGTTTTTT; CDR3 protein: CASSSTGQTAGLGELFF
V gene: TRBV7-8; J gene: TRBJ1-1; D gene: TRBD1; clone size: .; CDR3 DNA: TGTGCCAGCAGCCCCTCCGGGACAGGGAGCGCTTTCTTT; CDR3 protein: CASSPSGTGSAFF
V gene: TRBV9; J gene: TRBJ2-7; D gene: TRBD2; clone size: .; CDR3 DNA: TGTGCCAGCAGCCCCCGGGGGGTGTCCTACGAGCAGTACTTC; CDR3 protein: CASSPRGVSYEQYF
V gene: TRBV18; J gene: TRBJ2-1; D gene: .; clone size: .; CDR3 DNA: TGTGCCAGCTCACCCCGCACGGATTCTCGCAATGAGCAGTTCTTC; CDR3 protein: CASSPRTDSRNEQFF
V gene: TRBV4-3; J gene: TRBJ2-7; D gene: .; clone size: .; CDR3 DNA: TGCGCCAGCAGGTTACACCCCTTTCCGTCCTACGAGCAGTACTTC; CDR3 protein: CASRLHPFPSYEQYF
V gene: TRBV19; J gene: TRBJ2-1; D gene: .; clone size: .; CDR3 DNA: TGTGCCAGTAGTCCAGGGGCTGGCGAGCAGTTCTTC; CDR3 protein: CASSPGAGEQFF
V gene: TRBV2; J gene: TRBJ1-4; D gene: TRBD1; clone size: .; CDR3 DNA: TGTGCCAGCAGTTCCGGGACAGGACGAAATGAAAAACTGTTTTTT; CDR3 protein: CASSSGTGRNEKLFF
V gene: TRBV14; J gene: TRBJ2-2; D gene: .; clone size: .; CDR3 DNA: TGTGCCAGCAGCCGGAGCGCAGGGGGAGGCACCGGGGAGCTGTTTTTT; CDR3 protein: CASSRSAGGGTGELFF
V gene: TRBV28; J gene: TRBJ1-4; D gene: TRBD1; clone size: .; CDR3 DNA: TGTGCCAGCAGCTCGGGACAGGGGAATGAAAAACTGTTTTTT; CDR3 protein: CASSSGQGNEKLFF
V gene: TRBV11-3; J gene: TRBJ1-1; D gene: .; clone size: .; CDR3 DNA: TGTGCCAGCAGCTCCATGAACACTGAAGCTTTCTTT; CDR3 protein: CASSSMNTEAFF
V gene: TRBV12-5; J gene: TRBJ1-2; D gene: .; clone size: once; CDR3 DNA: TGTGCTAGTGCTCCAGGAATTAACTATGGCTACACCTTC; CDR3 protein: CASAPGINYGYTF
V gene: TRBV19; J gene: TRBJ2-7; D gene: .; clone size: .; CDR3 DNA: TGTGCCAGTAGTATCTCCCGGGGTTACGAGCAGTACTTC; CDR3 protein: CASSISRGYEQYF
V gene: TRBV29-1; J gene: TRBJ2-2; D gene: .; clone size: .; CDR3 DNA: TGCAGCGTTGAAGGGGGGCGCCTCACCGGGGAGCTGTTTTTT; CDR3 protein: CSVEGGRLTGELFF
V gene: TRBV12-5; J gene: TRBJ1-6; D gene: TRBD1; clone size: .; CDR3 DNA: TGTGCTAGTGGTTTGCTAGGCACAGGGGGGTCCTATAATTCACCCCTCCACTTT; CDR3 protein: CASGLLGTGGSYNSPLHF
V gene: TRBV6-5; J gene: TRBJ2-1; D gene: .; clone size: .; CDR3 DNA: TGTGCCAGCAGTTACTCGGCGCATGTGAGGGGCAGTGAGCAGTTCTTC; CDR3 protein: CASSYSAHVRGSEQFF
V gene: TRBV5-6; J gene: TRBJ1-3; D gene: TRBD1; clone size: .; CDR3 DNA: TGTGCCAGCAGCCATCCGACAGGGGCTGGAAACACCATATATTTT; CDR3 protein: CASSHPTGAGNTIYF